Listed here are 17 T cell receptor beta chains from one sample, sequenced in a study of metastatic and nonmetastatic thyroid tumors. TCRdb re-clonotyped the PCR reads via MiXCR. This sample has over 20,000 clones, with 24% found just once. Among the patients, none had received any treatment before thyroid surgery. The material sequenced was tumor tissue. All receptors derive from a male donor with papillary thyroid cancer or a benign thyroid nodule (not recorded which). Some clones in this sample may be carry-over from other donors' samples.

This clone occurred a few times. This clone may be a read error of a much larger clone one base away. The chain uses TRBV4-2 and TRBJ2-5; unclear D gene. The CDR3 has 13 amino acids. Germline V gene sequence: CDR1 LGHNA, CDR2 YNFKEQ. Trimming cost V 6 bases and J 3 bases, with 11 bases left between them. The CDR3, as DNA: TGTGCCAGCAGGCACATGGGCGAAGAGACCCAGTACTTC. It codes for CASRHMGEETQYF.

This clone came up a few times. This CDR3 fails to terminate in the conserved phenylalanine or tryptophan, so it likely reflects a read error. The chain has TRBV28 and TRBJ1-2; D might be TRBD1 (5 bases). This CDR3 region has 12 residues. Trimming left V 2 bases short and J 9 bases short, with 10 bases between. Germline V gene data show CDR1 as MDHEN and CDR2 as SYDVKM. The CDR3 protein is CASSLGGFCYTL. CDR3 nucleotide sequence: TGTGCCAGCAGTTTAGGGGGTTTTTGCTACACCCTC.

The rearrangement uses TRBV13 and TRBJ2-1; no reliable D call. This CDR3 is 15 amino acids long. Germline values: CDR1 PRHDT, CDR2 FYEKMQ (reference sequence). V shed 5 bases and J shed 5 bases, with 16 bases lying between them. The CDR3 spells CASSRRGAANNEQFF. CDR3 bases: TGTGCCAGCAGCCGCAGAGGTGCAGCAAACAATGAGCAGTTCTTC.

Comment on this clone: This clone may be a read error of a much larger clone one base away. The chain recombines TRBV29-1 with TRBJ2-3; D remains unclear. V lost 5 bases and J 4 bases, leaving 7 bases between the germline ends. There are 11 residues in the CDR3. Per the germline V gene, CDR1 is SQVTM and CDR2 is ANQGSEA. The CDR3 loop reads CSVHPSDTQYF. CDR3 nucleotide sequence: TGCAGCGTTCACCCGTCAGATACGCAGTATTTT.

Note on this clone: A much larger clonotype is one base distant, so this may be a read error. The chain combines TRBV15 with TRBJ2-1, with 11 bases aligning to TRBD2. From germline, CDR1 is LNHNV and CDR2 YYDKDF (reference sequence). The length of the CDR3 is 17 residues. The J segment lost 1 base and the V segment lost 3 bases, leaving 5 bases of the junction unmatched. The CDR3 sequence: CATSSRLAGRSYNEQFF. In nucleotides, the CDR3 is TGTGCCACCAGCAGCAGACTAGCGGGGAGATCCTACAATGAGCAGTTCTTC. The entire variable domain, with the rest obtained from reference TRBV15 and TRBJ2-1, is as follows: DAMVIQNPRYQVTQFGKPVTLSCSQTLNHNVMYWYQQKSSQAPKLLFHYYDKDFNNEADTPDNFQSRRPNTSFCFLDIRSPGLGDTAMYLCATSSRLAGRSYNEQFFGPGTRLTVL.

This clone showed up many times. The sample has other DNA sequences that encode this CDR3 too. The rearrangement links TRBV5-5 to TRBJ2-1; 8 nucleotides match TRBD2. After removal of 4 bases from V and 8 bases from J, the junction contained 11 bases not matched to a gene. The CDR3 is made up of 15 amino acids. CDR1 SGHKS and CDR2 YYEKEE come from the germline V gene (reference sequence). In DNA, the CDR3 is TGTGCCAGCAGCACGGGACTAGGGGGTTTGGATGAGCAGTTCTTC. Its translation: CASSTGLGGLDEQFF.

This clone was counted ten times or more. The CDR3 DNA follows: TGCAGTGCCCGGACTATTGGCACAGATACGCAGTATTTT. Its translation is CSARTIGTDTQYF. The V and J genes are TRBV20-1 and TRBJ2-3, with D perhaps TRBD2 (6 bases). The germline CDR1 and CDR2 sequences are DFQATT and SNEGSKA (reference sequence). The CDR3 has 13 amino acids. V gave up 6 bases and J gave up 1 base, with 11 bases separating them.

This clone came up many times. The V and J genes are TRBV7-8 and TRBJ2-5; 12 bases line up with TRBD2. CDR1 SGHVS and CDR2 FQNEAQ come from the germline V gene. V gave up 0 bases and J gave up 2 bases; unmatched junction bases: 7. The CDR3 consists of 18 residues. CDR3 sequence: CASSLATSGSPYQETQYF. The CDR3 DNA is TGTGCCAGCAGCTTAGCGACTAGCGGGAGTCCGTATCAAGAGACCCAGTACTTC.

This clone appeared a few times. A single base separates this from a much larger clone, so it may be a read error. CDR3 sequence reads: CASNPYSVTGELFF. In DNA form, the CDR3 reads TGTGCCAGCAACCCGTACAGTGTCACCGGGGAGCTGTTTTTT. The chain is built from TRBV6-2 or TRBV6-3 and TRBJ2-2, with no clear D. The CDR3 loop spans 14 amino acids. V lost 7 bases and J lost 4, with 13 bases in between. Germline values: CDR1 MNHEY, CDR2 SVGEGT.

This sequence joins TRBV20-1 and TRBJ1-1; D may be TRBD1 (5 bases). Trimming stripped 2 bases from V and 9 bases from J, with 13 bases between. Per the germline V gene, CDR1 is DFQATT and CDR2 is SNEGSKA (reference sequence). This CDR3 has 12 amino acids. CDR3: CSARRQTDQAFF. The CDR3 coding sequence is TGCAGTGCTAGACGTCAGACAGACCAAGCTTTCTTT.

At least ten counts were recorded for this clone. This chain connects TRBV10-1 to TRBJ1-1; 8 bases are shared with TRBD1. The CDR3 totals 15 residues. The V gene end was trimmed by 0 bases and the J gene end by 0 bases; junction bases not matched to a gene: 0. Per germline, CDR1 WNHNN and CDR2 SYGVQD (reference sequence). Here the CDR3 DNA reads TGCGCCAGCAGTGAGTCACAGGGGGTGAACACTGAAGCTTTCTTT. Translated, it gives CASSESQGVNTEAFF.

The chain's CDR3 is CASSPEGQGHPSGANVLTF. As DNA, the CDR3 is TGTGCCAGCTCACCGGAAGGACAGGGACACCCTTCTGGGGCCAACGTCCTGACTTTC. The chain combines TRBV18 with TRBJ2-6; TRBD1 aligns across 8 bases. The V gene end was trimmed by 3 bases and the J gene end by 1 base; junction bases not matched to a gene: 11. Germline values: CDR1 KGHSH, CDR2 LQKENI. The CDR3 has 19 amino acids.

This clone was seen repeatedly, ten times or more. The junction and the germline gene differ at one end; a read error may be behind it. The V gene is TRBV15, the J gene TRBJ2-2; D might be TRBD2 (5 bases). The CDR3 loop spans 16 amino acids. Germline CDR1 is LNHNV and CDR2 is YYDKDF (reference sequence). The CDR3 region has the DNA TGTGCCACCCGGGCCCCCGGGCACACGAACACCGGGGAGCTGTCTTTT. It codes for CATRAPGHTNTGELSF. Full variable domain (remainder filled in from reference TRBV15 and TRBJ2-2): DAMVIQNPRYQVTQFGKPVTLSCSQTLNHNVMYWYQQKSSQAPKLLFHYYDKDFNNEADTPDNFQSRRPNTSFCFLDIRSPGLGDTAMYLCATRAPGHTNTGELSFGEGSRLTVL.

This chain links TRBV19 with TRBJ2-5; the match to TRBD2 covers 7 bases. Germline V gene sequence: CDR1 LNHDA, CDR2 SQIVND (reference sequence). The J segment lost 2 bases and the V segment lost 6 bases, leaving 9 bases of the junction unmatched. The CDR3 has 15 amino acids. The chain's CDR3 is CASREGGAGQETQYF. In DNA form, the CDR3 reads TGTGCCAGTAGGGAGGGAGGGGCCGGGCAAGAGACCCAGTACTTC.

Concerning this clone: Since the CDR3 does not end with the conserved phenylalanine or tryptophan, this likely comes from a read error. The genes are TRBV28 and TRBJ1-2; D not resolved. Between the trimmed V and J ends, which lost 7 bases and 5 bases, there was a span of 17 bases. Germline V gives CDR1 MDHEN, CDR2 SYDVKM. This CDR3 is built from 14 residues. The CDR3 DNA is TGTGCCAGCACCCGCCCGGCAGTGTTATATGGCTACACCCTC. It translates to CASTRPAVLYGYTL.

The chain joins TRBV2 to TRBJ2-1, with 8 bases fitting TRBD2. Germline-derived CDR1 and CDR2 are SNHLY and FYNNEI. This CDR3 comprises 15 residues. The ends lost 2 bases at V and 8 bases at J; junction bases unmatched: 8. The CDR3 DNA reads as TGTGCCAGCAGTGAAAGCGGGAGTACGGTCGATGAGCAGTTCTTC. Translated: CASSESGSTVDEQFF.

This clone was detected ten times or more. The CDR3: CSARPSLALFSYEQYF. CDR3 DNA sequence: TGCAGTGCTAGGCCGAGCCTAGCGCTTTTCTCCTACGAGCAGTACTTC. The chain joins TRBV20-1 to TRBJ2-7; D may be TRBD2 (6 bases). This CDR3 contains 16 residues. Germline CDR1 reads DFQATT; CDR2 reads SNEGSKA (reference sequence). V shed 3 bases and J shed 0 bases, with 18 bases lying between them.